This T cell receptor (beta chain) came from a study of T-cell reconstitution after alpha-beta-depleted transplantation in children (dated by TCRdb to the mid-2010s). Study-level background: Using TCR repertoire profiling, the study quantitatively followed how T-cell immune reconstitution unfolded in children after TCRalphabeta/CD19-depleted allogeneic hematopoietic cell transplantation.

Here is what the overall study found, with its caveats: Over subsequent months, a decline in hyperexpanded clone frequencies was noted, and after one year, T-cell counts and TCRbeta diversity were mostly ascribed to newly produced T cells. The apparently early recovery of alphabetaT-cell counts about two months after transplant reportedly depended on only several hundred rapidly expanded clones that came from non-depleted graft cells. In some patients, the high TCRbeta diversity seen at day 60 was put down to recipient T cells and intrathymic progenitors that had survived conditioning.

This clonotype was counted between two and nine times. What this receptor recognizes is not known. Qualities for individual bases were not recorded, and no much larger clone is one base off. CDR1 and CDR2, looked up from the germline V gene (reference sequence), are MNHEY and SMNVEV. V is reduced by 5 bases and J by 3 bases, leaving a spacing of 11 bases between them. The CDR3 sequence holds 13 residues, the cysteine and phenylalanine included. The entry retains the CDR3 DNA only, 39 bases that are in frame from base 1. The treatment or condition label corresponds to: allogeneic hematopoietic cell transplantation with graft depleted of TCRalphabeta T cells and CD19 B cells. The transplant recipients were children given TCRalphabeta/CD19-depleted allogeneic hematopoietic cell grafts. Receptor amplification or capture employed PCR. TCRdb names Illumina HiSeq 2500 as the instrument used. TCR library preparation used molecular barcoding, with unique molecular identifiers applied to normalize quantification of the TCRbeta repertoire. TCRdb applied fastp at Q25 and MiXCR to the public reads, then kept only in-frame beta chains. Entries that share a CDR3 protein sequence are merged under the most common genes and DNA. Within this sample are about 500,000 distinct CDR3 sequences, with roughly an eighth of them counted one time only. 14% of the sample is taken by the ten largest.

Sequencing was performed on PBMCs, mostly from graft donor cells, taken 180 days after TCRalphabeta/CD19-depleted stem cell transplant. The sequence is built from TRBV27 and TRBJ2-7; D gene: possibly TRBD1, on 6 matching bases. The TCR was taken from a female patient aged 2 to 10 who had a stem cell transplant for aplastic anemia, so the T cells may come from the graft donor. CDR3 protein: CASSRRGGYEQYF. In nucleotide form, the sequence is TGTGCCAGCAGTCGCAGAGGGGGCTACGAGCAGTACTTC.